This TCR beta chain was recovered during a study of blood T cell repertoires in COVID-19. Study summary: Italy, Spain and the United States were the sources of the convalescent and acute COVID-19 samples. Sources were T cells, B-cell-depleted T cells, or PBMCs; the material itself was cDNA or gDNA.

Source study methods: Amplification of reference gene primers provided the estimated nucleated cell counts. Measured with immunoSEQ multiplex PCR; TCRdb has only the in-frame clones, and not every one. The DNA gave D and trimming, while V, J and clone size come from that table. The table includes 130,000 or so clones, about nine tenths detected once. Followed longitudinally, the Seattle patients had been enrolled during active infection. V was pared by 6 bases and J by 8 bases, with 5 bases of the junction left unmatched. This CDR3 is built from 14 residues. The germline gives CDR1 LNHDA, CDR2 SQIVND (reference sequence).

Sequenced input: peripheral blood. This receptor was taken from a woman in her 70s with COVID-19, enrolled during active disease. This chain joins TRBV19 and TRBJ2-1; 12 bases match TRBD2. The CDR3 protein is CASRRLAGDDEQFF. DNA of the CDR3: TGTGCCAGTAGAAGACTAGCGGGGGACGATGAGCAGTTCTTC.